This T cell receptor (beta chain) derives from a study of blood T cell repertoires in COVID-19. Study-wide background: Italy, Spain and the United States were the sources of the convalescent and acute COVID-19 samples. T cells, B-cell-depleted T cells, or PBMCs supplied cDNA or gDNA.

This clone was counted a single time. Profiling relied on immunoSEQ multiplex PCR, and the TCRdb table lists in-frame clones only, not all of them. The sample holds around 250,000 clones, about four fifths seen once. Those who participated ranged in age from roughly 18 to 95 years and resided in 20 to 30 US areas. Within the 2 weeks before study entry, each person in the exposed group met a COVID-19 case. Germline-derived CDR1 and CDR2 are MGHRA and YSYEKL. This CDR3 is built from 14 residues. The V end lost 5 bases, the J end lost 2 bases, and 12 bases lay between the germline ends. The specimen was PBMCs or T cells enriched from blood (not recorded which). This sequence originates from a middle-aged man who had been exposed to COVID-19. The chain carries TRBV4-1 and TRBJ2-5; possible D gene TRBD2, 6 bases. Written as DNA, the CDR3 is TGCGCCAGCAGCACCCGGGGGACTCAAGAGACCCAGTACTTC. This codes for CASSTRGTQETQYF.